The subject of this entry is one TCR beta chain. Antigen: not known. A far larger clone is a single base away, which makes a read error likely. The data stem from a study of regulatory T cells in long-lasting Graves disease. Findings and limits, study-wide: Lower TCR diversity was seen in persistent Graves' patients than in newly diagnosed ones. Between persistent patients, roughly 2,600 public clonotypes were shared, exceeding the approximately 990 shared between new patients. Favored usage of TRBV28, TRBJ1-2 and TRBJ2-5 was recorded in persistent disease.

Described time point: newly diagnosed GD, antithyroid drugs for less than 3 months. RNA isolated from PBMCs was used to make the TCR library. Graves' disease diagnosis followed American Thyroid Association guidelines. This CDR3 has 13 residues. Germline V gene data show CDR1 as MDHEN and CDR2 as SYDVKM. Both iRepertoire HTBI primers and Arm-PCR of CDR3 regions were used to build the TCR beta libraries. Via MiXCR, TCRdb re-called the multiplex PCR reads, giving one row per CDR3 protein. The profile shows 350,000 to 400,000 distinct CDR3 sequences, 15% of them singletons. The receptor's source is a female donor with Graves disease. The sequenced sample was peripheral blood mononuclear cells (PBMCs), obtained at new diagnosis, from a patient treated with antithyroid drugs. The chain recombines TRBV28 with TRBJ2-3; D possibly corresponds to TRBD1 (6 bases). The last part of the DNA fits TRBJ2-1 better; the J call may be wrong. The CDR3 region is CASLRDTPYEQFF. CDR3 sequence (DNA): TGTGCCAGTTTACGGGACACTCCCTACGAGCAGTTCTTC.